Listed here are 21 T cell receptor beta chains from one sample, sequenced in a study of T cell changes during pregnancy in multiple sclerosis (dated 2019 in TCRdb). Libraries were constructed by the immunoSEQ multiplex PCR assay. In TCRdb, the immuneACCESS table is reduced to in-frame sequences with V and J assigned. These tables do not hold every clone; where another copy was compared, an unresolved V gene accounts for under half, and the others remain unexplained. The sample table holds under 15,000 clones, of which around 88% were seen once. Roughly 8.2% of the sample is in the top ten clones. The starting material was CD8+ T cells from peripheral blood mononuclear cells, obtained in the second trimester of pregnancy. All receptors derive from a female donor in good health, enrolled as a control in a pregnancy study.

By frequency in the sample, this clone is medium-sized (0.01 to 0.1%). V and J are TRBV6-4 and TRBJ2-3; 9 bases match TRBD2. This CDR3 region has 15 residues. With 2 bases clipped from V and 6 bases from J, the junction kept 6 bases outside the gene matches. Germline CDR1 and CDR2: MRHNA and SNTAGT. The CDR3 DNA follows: TGTGCCAGCAGTGACCGCGGGGGGGCCGCGGATACGCAGTATTTT. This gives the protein CASSDRGGAADTQYF.

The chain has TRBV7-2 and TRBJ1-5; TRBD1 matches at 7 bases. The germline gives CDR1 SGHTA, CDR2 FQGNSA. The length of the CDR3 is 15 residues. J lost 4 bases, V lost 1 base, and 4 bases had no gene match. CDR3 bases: TGTGCCAGCAGCTTAGGGGGGACAGCTAATCAGCCCCAGCATTTT. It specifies CASSLGGTANQPQHF. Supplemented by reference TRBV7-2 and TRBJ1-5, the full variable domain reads GAGVSQSPSNKVTEKGKDVELRCDPISGHTALYWYRQSLGQGLEFLIYFQGNSAPDKSGLPSDRFSAERTGGSVSTLTIQRTQQEDSAVYLCASSLGGTANQPQHFGDGTRLSIL.

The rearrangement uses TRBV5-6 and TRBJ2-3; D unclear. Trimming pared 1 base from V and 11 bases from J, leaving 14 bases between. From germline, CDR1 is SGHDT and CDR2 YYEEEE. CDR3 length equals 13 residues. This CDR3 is CASSLSGSLGQYF. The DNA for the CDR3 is TGTGCCAGCAGCTTGAGTGGTAGCCTGGGGCAGTATTTT.

The CDR3 DNA is TGTGCCAGCAGCCCCCGGGACAGGGTCTCTGAAGCTTTCTTT. Translating gives CASSPRDRVSEAFF. V usage is TRBV7-9 and J usage is TRBJ1-1; TRBD1 matches at 9 bases. CDR1 is SEHNR and CDR2 is FQNEAQ in the germline V gene (reference sequence). The CDR3 sequence is 14 residues long. V lost 5 bases and J lost 6; bases outside the gene matches: 7. The full variable domain, its missing parts supplied by reference TRBV7-9 and TRBJ1-1, is DTGVSQNPRHKITKRGQNVTFRCDPISEHNRLYWYRQTLGQGPEFLTYFQNEAQLEKSRLLSDRFSAERPKGSFSTLEIQRTEQGDSAMYLCASSPRDRVSEAFFGQGTRLTVV.

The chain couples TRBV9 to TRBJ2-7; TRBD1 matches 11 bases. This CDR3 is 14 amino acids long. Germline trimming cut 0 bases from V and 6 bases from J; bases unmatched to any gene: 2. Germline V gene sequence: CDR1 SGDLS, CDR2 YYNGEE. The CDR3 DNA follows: TGTGCCAGCAGCGTAGCTGGGACAGGGGGCGAGCAGTACTTC. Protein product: CASSVAGTGGEQYF.

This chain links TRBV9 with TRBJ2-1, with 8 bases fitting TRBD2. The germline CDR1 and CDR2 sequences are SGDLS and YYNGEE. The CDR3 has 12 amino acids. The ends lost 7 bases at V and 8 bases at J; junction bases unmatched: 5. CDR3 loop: CASGTSFDEQFF. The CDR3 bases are TGTGCCAGCGGGACTAGTTTCGATGAGCAGTTCTTC.

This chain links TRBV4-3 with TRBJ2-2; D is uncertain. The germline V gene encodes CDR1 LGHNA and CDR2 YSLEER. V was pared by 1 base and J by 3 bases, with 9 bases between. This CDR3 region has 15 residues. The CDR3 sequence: CASSQVFSDTGELFF. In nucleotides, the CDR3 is TGCGCCAGCAGCCAAGTTTTCTCGGACACCGGGGAGCTGTTTTTT.

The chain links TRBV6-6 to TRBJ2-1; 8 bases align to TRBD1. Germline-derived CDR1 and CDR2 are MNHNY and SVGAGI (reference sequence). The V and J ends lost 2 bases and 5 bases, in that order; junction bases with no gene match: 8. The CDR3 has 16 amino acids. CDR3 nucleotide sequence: TGTGCCAGCAGTTACGATCCGGGACAGGTAAACAATGAGCAGTTCTTC. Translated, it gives CASSYDPGQVNNEQFF.

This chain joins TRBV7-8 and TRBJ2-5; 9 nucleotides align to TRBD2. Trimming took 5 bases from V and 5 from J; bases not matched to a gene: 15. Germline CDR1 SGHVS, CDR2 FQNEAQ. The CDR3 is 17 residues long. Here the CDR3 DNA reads TGTGCCAGCAGCCTACATGGGGAGCGGGAGGTAGGGGAGACCCAGTACTTC. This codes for CASSLHGEREVGETQYF.

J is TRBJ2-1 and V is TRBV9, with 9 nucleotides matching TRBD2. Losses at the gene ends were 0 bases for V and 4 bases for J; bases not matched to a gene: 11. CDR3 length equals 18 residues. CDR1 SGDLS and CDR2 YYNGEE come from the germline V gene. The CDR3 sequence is CASSVGGGGLARYNEQFF. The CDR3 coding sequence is TGTGCCAGCAGCGTAGGGGGAGGGGGACTAGCAAGATACAATGAGCAGTTCTTC.

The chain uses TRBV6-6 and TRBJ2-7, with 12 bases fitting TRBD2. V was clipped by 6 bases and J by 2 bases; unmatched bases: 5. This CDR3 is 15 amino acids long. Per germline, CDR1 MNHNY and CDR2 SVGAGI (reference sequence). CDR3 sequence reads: CASRPLAGGTYEQYF. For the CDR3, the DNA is TGTGCCAGCAGACCACTAGCGGGAGGAACCTACGAGCAGTACTTC.

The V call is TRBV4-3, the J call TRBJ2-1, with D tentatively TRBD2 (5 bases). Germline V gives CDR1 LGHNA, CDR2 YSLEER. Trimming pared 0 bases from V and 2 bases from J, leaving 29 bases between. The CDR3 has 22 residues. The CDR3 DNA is TGCGCCAGCAGCCAAGATATACTCGCCGTAGAGGGCCGCTGGTCTGCCTACAATGAGCAGTTCTTC. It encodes CASSQDILAVEGRWSAYNEQFF.

The CDR3 nucleotides read TGCGCCAGCAGCCCGTCCCGGGACAGGGACCGGAGGATCGGGACGCAGTATTTT. Encoded protein: CASSPSRDRDRRIGTQYF. The V call is TRBV4-1, the J call TRBJ2-3; 9 bases map to TRBD1. The germline V gene has CDR1 MGHRA and CDR2 YSYEKL. With V trimmed by 4 bases and J by 9 bases, 20 bases remained unmatched. This CDR3 is 18 amino acids long.

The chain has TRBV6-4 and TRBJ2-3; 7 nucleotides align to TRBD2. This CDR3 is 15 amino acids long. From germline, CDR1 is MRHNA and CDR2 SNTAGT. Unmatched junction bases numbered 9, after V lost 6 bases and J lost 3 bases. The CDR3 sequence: CASSPNGLETDTQYF. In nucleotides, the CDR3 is TGTGCCAGCAGCCCTAATGGACTAGAAACAGATACGCAGTATTTT.

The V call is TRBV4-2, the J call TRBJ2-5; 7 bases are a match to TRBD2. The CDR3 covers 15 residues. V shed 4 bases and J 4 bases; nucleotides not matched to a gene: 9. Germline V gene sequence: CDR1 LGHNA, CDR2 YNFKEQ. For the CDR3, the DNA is TGTGCCAGCAGCCCCGGGCGGGAGCGCGTAGAGACCCAGTACTTC. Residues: CASSPGRERVETQYF.

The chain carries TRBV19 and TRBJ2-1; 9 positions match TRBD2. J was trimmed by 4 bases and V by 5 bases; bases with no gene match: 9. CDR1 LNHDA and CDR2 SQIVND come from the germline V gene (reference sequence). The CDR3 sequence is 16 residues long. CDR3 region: CASSPYSGSKYNEQFF. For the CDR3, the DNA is TGTGCCAGTAGTCCCTATAGCGGGAGTAAGTACAATGAGCAGTTCTTC.

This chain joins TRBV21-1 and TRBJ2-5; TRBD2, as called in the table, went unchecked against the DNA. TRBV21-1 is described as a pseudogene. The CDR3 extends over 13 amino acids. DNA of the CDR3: TGTGCCAGCAATAAGCGGGGGGGAGAGACCCAGTACTTC. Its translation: CASNKRGGETQYF.

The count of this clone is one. The CDR3 loop is CASSSITLSGDYEQYF. DNA for the CDR3: TGTGCCAGCAGTTCTATAACCCTTTCGGGGGACTACGAGCAGTACTTC. The genes are TRBV27 and TRBJ2-7, with D perhaps TRBD2 (6 bases). The germline V gene has CDR1 MNHEY and CDR2 SMNVEV (reference sequence). The CDR3 spans 16 residues. The ends were cut back, 4 bases at V and 3 bases at J, with 19 bases in the middle.

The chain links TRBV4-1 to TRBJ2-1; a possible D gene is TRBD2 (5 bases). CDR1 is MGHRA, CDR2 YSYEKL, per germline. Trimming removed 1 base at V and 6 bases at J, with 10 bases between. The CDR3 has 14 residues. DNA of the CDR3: TGCGCCAGCAGCCAAGGCCGGGGAACCAATGAGCAGTTCTTC. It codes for CASSQGRGTNEQFF.

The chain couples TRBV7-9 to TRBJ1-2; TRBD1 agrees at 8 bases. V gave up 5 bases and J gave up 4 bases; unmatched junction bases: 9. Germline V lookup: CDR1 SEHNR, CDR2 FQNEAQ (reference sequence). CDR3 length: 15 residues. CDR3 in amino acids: CASSEAPGQAYGYTF. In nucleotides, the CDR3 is TGTGCCAGCAGCGAAGCTCCGGGACAGGCCTATGGCTACACCTTC.

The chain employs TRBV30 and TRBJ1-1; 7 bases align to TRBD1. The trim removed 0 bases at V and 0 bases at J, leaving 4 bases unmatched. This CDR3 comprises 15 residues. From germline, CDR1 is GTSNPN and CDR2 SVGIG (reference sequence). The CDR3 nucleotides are TGTGCCTGGAGTGTTTTCCAGGGGGTGAACACTGAAGCTTTCTTT. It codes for CAWSVFQGVNTEAFF.